The present T cell receptor (beta chain) was sequenced within a study of blood T cells in healthy people across ages. Germline CDR1 is MDHEN and CDR2 is SYDVKM. Trimming cost V 4 bases and J 9 bases; bases outside gene matches: 9. The length of the CDR3 is 16 residues. A remark on this clonotype: Its target is unknown.

Findings and limits, study-wide: Diversity estimates from one million T cells were considered underestimates.

For the second PCR, which ran for roughly 7 to 11 cycles, a sample-barcoded 5' primer and a J-beta primer mix were used. TCRdb processed the 5' RACE reads anew with MiXCR; each CDR3 protein has one entry. The sample consists of roughly 2 million distinct CDR3 sequences, 40% to 55% of them appearing once. J is TRBJ2-3 and V is TRBV28; 14 bases align to TRBD2. The sequence derives from a woman between 40 and 55 years old in good health. Sample: blood. The CDR3 is CASSSPGTSGGGTQYF. The CDR3 DNA sequence: TGTGCCAGCAGTTCCCCTGGGACTAGCGGGGGAGGAACGCAGTATTTT.